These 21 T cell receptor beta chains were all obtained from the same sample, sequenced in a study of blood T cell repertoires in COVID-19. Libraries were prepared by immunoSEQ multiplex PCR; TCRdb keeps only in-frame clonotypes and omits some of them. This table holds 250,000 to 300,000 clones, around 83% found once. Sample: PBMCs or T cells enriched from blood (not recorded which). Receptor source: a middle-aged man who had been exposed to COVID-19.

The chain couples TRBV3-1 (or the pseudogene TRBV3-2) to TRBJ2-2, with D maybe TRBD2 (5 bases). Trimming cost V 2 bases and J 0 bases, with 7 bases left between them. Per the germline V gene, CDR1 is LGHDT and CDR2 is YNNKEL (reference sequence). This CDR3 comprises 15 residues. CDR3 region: CASSQQAANTGELFF. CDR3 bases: TGTGCCAGCAGCCAACAAGCGGCGAACACCGGGGAGCTGTTTTTT.

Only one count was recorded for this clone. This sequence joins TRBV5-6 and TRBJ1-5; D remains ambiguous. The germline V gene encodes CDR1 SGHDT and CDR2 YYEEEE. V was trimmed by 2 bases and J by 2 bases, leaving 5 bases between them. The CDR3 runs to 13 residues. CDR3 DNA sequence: TGTGCCAGCAGCTTCGGTGGCAATCAGCCCCAGCATTTT. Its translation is CASSFGGNQPQHF.

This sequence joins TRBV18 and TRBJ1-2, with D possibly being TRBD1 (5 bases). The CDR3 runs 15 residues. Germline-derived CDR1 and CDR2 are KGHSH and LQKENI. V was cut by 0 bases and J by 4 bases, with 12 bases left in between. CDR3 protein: CASSPPAGGSYGYTF. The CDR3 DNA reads TGTGCCAGCTCACCACCAGCCGGGGGTTCCTATGGCTACACCTTC.

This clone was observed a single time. The CDR3 spells CAWSVDSSYEQYF. In DNA form, the CDR3 reads TGTGCCTGGAGTGTTGACAGCTCCTACGAGCAGTACTTC. V and J are TRBV30 and TRBJ2-7, with D possibly TRBD1 on 5 matching bases. Per germline, CDR1 GTSNPN and CDR2 SVGIG (reference sequence). The V end lost 0 bases, the J end lost 0 bases, and 6 bases lay between the germline ends. This CDR3 comprises 13 residues. The variable domain in full, with the rest retrieved from reference TRBV30 and TRBJ2-7, is SQTIHQWPATLVQPVGSPLSLECTVEGTSNPNLYWYRQAAGRGLQLLFYSVGIGQISSEVPQNLSASRPQDRQFILSSKKLLLSDSGFYLCAWSVDSSYEQYFGPGTRLTVT.

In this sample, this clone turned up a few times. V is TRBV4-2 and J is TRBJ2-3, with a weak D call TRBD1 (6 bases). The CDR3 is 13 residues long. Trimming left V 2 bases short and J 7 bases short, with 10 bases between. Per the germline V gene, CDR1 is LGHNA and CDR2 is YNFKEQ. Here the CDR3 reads CASSQRRGNTQYF. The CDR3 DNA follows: TGTGCCAGCAGCCAACGCAGGGGAAATACGCAGTATTTT.

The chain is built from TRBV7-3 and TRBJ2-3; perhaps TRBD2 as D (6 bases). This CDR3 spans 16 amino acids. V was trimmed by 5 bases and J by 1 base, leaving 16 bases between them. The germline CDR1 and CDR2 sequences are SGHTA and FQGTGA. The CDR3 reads CASSPTGRSGTDTQYF. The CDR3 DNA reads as TGTGCCAGCAGCCCAACGGGGAGGAGCGGCACAGATACGCAGTATTTT.

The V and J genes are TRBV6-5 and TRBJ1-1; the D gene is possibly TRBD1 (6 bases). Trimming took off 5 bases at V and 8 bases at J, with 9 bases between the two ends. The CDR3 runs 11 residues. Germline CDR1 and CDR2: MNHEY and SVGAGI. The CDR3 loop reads CASSRTGEAFF. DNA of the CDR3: TGTGCCAGCAGTCGAACAGGGGAAGCTTTCTTT.

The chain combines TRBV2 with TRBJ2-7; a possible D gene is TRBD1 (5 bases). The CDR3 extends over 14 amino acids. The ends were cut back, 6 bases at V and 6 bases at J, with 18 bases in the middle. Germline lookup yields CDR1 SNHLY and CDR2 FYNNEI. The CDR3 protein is CASSDSGFISEQYF. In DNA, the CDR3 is TGTGCCAGCAGCGACAGTGGTTTTATCTCCGAGCAGTACTTC.

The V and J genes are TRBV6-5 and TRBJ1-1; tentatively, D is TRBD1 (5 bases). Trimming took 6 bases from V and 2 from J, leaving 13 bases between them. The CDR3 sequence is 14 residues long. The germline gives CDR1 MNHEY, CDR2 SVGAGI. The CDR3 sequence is CASRGPGGNTEAFF. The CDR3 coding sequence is TGTGCCAGCAGGGGGCCGGGGGGAAACACTGAAGCTTTCTTT.

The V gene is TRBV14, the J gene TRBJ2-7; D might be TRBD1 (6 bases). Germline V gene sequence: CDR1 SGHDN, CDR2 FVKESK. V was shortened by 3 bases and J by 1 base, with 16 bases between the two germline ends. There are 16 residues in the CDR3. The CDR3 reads CASSQAQGVGSYEQYF. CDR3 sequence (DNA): TGTGCCAGCAGCCAGGCACAGGGTGTGGGTTCCTACGAGCAGTACTTC.

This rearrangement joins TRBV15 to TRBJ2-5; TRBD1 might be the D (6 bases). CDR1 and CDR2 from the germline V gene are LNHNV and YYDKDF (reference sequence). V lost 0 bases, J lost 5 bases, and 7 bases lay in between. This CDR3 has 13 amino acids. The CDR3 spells CATSRDQGETQYF. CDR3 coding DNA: TGTGCCACCAGCAGAGATCAGGGGGAGACCCAGTACTTC.

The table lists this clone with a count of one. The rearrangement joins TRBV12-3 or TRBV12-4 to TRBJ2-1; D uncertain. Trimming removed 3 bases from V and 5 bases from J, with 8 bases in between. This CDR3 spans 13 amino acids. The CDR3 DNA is TGTGCCAGCAGTTTGTCAGTTAACAATGAGCAGTTCTTC. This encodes CASSLSVNNEQFF.

The CDR3 loop is CASSFGQGVATQYF. CDR3 nucleotide sequence: TGTGCCAGCAGCTTCGGACAGGGGGTCGCGACCCAGTACTTC. The chain carries TRBV5-6 and TRBJ2-5, with 10 bases fitting TRBD1. This CDR3 has 14 amino acids. The V segment lost 2 bases and the J segment 7 bases; nucleotides outside the gene matches: 5. Germline V gene lookup returns CDR1 SGHDT and CDR2 YYEEEE.

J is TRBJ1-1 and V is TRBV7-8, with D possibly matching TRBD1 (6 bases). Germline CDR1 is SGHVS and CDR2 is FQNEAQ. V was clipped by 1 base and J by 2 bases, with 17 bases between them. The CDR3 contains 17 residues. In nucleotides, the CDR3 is TGTGCCAGCAGCTTAGGAATCGTTCGACAGGCAAACACTGAAGCTTTCTTT. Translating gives CASSLGIVRQANTEAFF.

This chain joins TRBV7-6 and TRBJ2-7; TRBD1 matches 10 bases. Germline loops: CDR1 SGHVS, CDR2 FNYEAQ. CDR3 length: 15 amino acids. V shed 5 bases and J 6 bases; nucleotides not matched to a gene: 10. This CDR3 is CASSSPGTGVPEQYF. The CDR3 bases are TGTGCCAGCAGCAGCCCCGGGACAGGGGTGCCCGAGCAGTACTTC.

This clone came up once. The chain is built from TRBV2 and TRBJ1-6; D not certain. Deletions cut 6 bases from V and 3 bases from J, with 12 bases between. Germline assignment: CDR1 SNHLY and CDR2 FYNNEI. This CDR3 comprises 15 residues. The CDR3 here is CASSADWSYNSPLHF. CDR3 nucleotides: TGTGCCAGCAGCGCGGACTGGAGCTATAATTCACCCCTCCACTTT.

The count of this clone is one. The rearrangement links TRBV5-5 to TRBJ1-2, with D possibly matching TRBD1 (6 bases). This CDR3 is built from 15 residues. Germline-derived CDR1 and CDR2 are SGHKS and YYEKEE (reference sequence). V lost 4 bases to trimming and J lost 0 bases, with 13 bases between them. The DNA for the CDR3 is TGTGCCAGCAGCACACAGGGACCAGCTAACTATGGCTACACCTTC. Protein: CASSTQGPANYGYTF.

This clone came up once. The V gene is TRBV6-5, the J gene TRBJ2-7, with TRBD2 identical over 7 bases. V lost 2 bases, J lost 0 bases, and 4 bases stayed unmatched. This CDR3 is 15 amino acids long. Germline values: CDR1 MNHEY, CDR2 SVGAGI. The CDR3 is CASSYGRDASYEQYF. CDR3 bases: TGTGCCAGCAGTTACGGGAGGGATGCCTCCTACGAGCAGTACTTC.

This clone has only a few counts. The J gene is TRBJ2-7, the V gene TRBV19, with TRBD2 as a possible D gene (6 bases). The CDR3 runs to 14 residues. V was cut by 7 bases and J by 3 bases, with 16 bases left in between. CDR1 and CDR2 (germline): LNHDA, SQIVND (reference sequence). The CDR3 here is CASTRDSRGYEQYF. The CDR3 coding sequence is TGTGCCAGTACCCGGGACTCTAGGGGCTACGAGCAGTACTTC. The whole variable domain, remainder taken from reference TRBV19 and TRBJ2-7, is DGGITQSPKYLFRKEGQNVTLSCEQNLNHDAMYWYRQDPGQGLRLIYYSQIVNDFQKGDIAEGYSVSREKKESFPLTVTSAQKNPTAFYLCASTRDSRGYEQYFGPGTRLTVT.

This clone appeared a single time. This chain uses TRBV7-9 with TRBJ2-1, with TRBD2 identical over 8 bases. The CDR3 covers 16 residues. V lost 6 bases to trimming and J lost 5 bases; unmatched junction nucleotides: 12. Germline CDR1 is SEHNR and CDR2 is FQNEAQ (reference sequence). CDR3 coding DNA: TGTGCCAGCAGTGATACGACTAGCGAGCAGCACAATGAGCAGTTCTTC. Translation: CASSDTTSEQHNEQFF.

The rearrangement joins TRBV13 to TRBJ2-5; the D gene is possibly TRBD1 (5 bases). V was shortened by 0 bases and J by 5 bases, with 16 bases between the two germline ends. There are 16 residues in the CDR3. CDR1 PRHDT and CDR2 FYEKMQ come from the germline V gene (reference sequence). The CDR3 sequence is CASSLGHGAAYETQYF. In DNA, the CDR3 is TGTGCCAGCAGCTTAGGTCATGGGGCAGCCTACGAGACCCAGTACTTC.